The 10 T cell receptor beta chains listed next were all sequenced from one sample in a study of blood T cell repertoires in COVID-19. Libraries were prepared by immunoSEQ multiplex PCR; TCRdb keeps only in-frame clonotypes and omits some of them. The sample carries some 140,000 clones, roughly 80% recorded once. Sequencing input: peripheral blood. Receptor source: an elderly woman with acute or convalescent COVID-19.

The rearrangement joins TRBV2 to TRBJ1-2; 7 nucleotides match TRBD1. The CDR3 contains 14 residues. In germline, CDR1 is SNHLY, CDR2 FYNNEI. The V and J ends lost 7 bases and 0 bases, in that order; junction bases with no gene match: 5. CDR3 sequence: CASKETGSNYGYTF. In DNA, the CDR3 is TGTGCCAGCAAAGAGACAGGGTCTAACTATGGCTACACCTTC. The full variable domain, completed using reference TRBV2 and TRBJ1-2, is EPEVTQTPSHQVTQMGQEVILRCVPISNHLYFYWYRQILGQKVEFLVSFYNNEISEKSEIFDDQFSVERPDGSNFTLKIRSTKLEDSAMYFCASKETGSNYGYTFGSGTRLTVV.

V is TRBV6-4 and J is TRBJ1-6; D is possibly TRBD1 (6 bases). CDR1 is MRHNA, CDR2 SNTAGT, per germline. V dropped 3 bases and J dropped 10 bases, with 10 bases sitting between them. The CDR3 totals 13 residues. The CDR3 loop reads CASSDQTGSPLHF. In DNA form, the CDR3 reads TGTGCCAGCAGTGATCAAACAGGGTCACCCCTCCACTTT.

V usage is TRBV29-1 and J usage is TRBJ1-2; 8 positions agree with TRBD1. Germline-derived CDR1 and CDR2 are SQVTM and ANQGSEA. Unmatched junction bases numbered 11, after V lost 7 bases and J lost 4 bases. The CDR3 sequence is 14 residues long. The CDR3 region is CSDRRQGAIYGYTF. CDR3 nucleotide sequence: TGCAGCGACCGCCGCCAGGGGGCGATCTATGGCTACACCTTC.

This clone appeared a few times. The chain has TRBV2 and TRBJ2-2, with 7 bases that match TRBD1. This CDR3 is 20 amino acids long. With 6 bases clipped from V and 0 bases from J, the junction kept 19 bases outside the gene matches. Germline CDR1 and CDR2: SNHLY and FYNNEI. The CDR3 loop reads CASSRTRTGSVASNTGELFF. As DNA, the CDR3 is TGTGCCAGCAGCCGAACTCGGACAGGATCCGTCGCTTCGAACACCGGGGAGCTGTTTTTT.

This chain joins TRBV9 and TRBJ2-7, with TRBD1 matching over 9 bases. V gave up 3 bases and J gave up 0 bases; unmatched junction bases: 4. This CDR3 contains 15 residues. Germline CDR1 and CDR2: SGDLS and YYNGEE. The DNA for the CDR3 is TGTGCCAGCAGCGCTGCGACAGGGGGCTCCTACGAGCAGTACTTC. Residues: CASSAATGGSYEQYF.

The V call is TRBV9, the J call TRBJ2-1, with TRBD2 identical over 12 bases. V gave up 4 bases and J gave up 0 bases; unmatched junction bases: 2. There are 16 residues in the CDR3. Germline CDR1 SGDLS, CDR2 YYNGEE. DNA of the CDR3: TGTGCCAGCAGCTCTAGCGGGGGGGCCTCCTACAATGAGCAGTTCTTC. The encoded protein is CASSSSGGASYNEQFF.

The J gene is TRBJ2-1, the V gene TRBV5-1, with TRBD2 matching 10 bases. This CDR3 region has 15 residues. Trimming took 3 bases from V and 1 from J; bases not matched to a gene: 1. Germline assignment: CDR1 SGHRS and CDR2 YFSETQ. The CDR3 region is CASSSLAGSYNEQFF. CDR3 coding DNA: TGCGCCAGCAGCTCACTAGCGGGGTCCTACAATGAGCAGTTCTTC.

The chain links TRBV19 to TRBJ1-6; 7 bases are shared with TRBD1. CDR3 length: 16 amino acids. With V trimmed by 5 bases and J by 2 bases, 6 bases remained unmatched. CDR1 is LNHDA, CDR2 SQIVND, per germline (reference sequence). This CDR3 reads CASSPRTGAYNSPLHF. The CDR3 region has the DNA TGTGCCAGTAGTCCCCGGACAGGAGCCTATAATTCACCCCTCCACTTT.

This chain uses TRBV27 with TRBJ2-1; 7 bases line up with TRBD1. Germline V CDR1 and CDR2: MNHEY, SMNVEV (reference sequence). The CDR3 totals 15 residues. Trimming at V came to 8 bases and at J to 2 bases, leaving 9 bases not matched to a gene. CDR3 in amino acids: CASSLRDSAYNEQFF. CDR3 DNA: TGTGCCAGCTCGCTCCGGGACAGTGCCTACAATGAGCAGTTCTTC.

The V gene is TRBV7-2, the J gene TRBJ2-2; the match to TRBD2 covers 11 bases. From germline, CDR1 is SGHTA and CDR2 FQGNSA. The junction had 6 bases not matched to a gene; V was cut back by 5 bases and J by 4 bases. The CDR3 is 16 residues long. CDR3 amino acids: CASSGSSGRFTGELFF. CDR3 sequence (DNA): TGTGCCAGCAGCGGATCTAGCGGGAGGTTCACCGGGGAGCTGTTTTTT.